Listed below are T cell receptor beta chains from one sample, sequenced in a study of vaccination and CD4 T cells after COVID-19. Each CDR3 protein gets one entry after TCRdb re-called the PCR reads with MiXCR. In the table there are roughly 15,000 distinct CDR3 sequences, roughly 63% of which are singletons. Antigen specificity for these receptors is unknown. Sequencing was performed on CD4+ T cells from blood, cultured in vitro. These receptors were obtained from a human donor who had recovered from COVID-19. CDR3s include the opening cysteine and the closing phenylalanine or tryptophan. D genes are given only for firm matches. Clone size is shown for a subset of rows, as once, few, many or a class of expanded clone.

d_gene | j_gene | abundance | v_gene | CDR3nt | CDR3aa
- | TRBJ2-2 | - | TRBV20-1 | TGCAGTGCTCCCGGCCTTCGAGGGGGCGGGGAGCTGTTTTTT | CSAPGLRGGGELFF
TRBD1 | TRBJ1-2 | - | TRBV20-1 | TGCAGTGCTTGGGCCAGGGACAGGGGACTAGGTGGCTACACCTTC | CSAWARDRGLGGYTF
TRBD1 | TRBJ2-7 | - | TRBV6-5 | TGTGCCAGCAGTTACTCGGGGGACAGCCTCTACGAGCAGTACTTC | CASSYSGDSLYEQYF
TRBD1 | TRBJ2-7 | - | TRBV18 | TGTGCCAGCTCCCCACAGGGGGCGAGGGAGCAGTACTTC | CASSPQGAREQYF
- | TRBJ1-1 | - | TRBV20-1 | TGCAGTGCTAGAGATCTTAACCTGACCCCGTGGGGTACTGAAGCTTTCTTT | CSARDLNLTPWGTEAFF
TRBD1 | TRBJ1-2 | - | TRBV19 | TGTGCCAGTAGTACGGGACAGTCTTTTAACTATGGCTACACCTTC | CASSTGQSFNYGYTF
TRBD1 | TRBJ2-5 | large | TRBV15 | TGTGCCACCAGCAGAGATCGGGACAGTTCGGCGACCCAGTACTTC | CATSRDRDSSATQYF
TRBD1 | TRBJ1-5 | - | TRBV7-9 | TGTGCCAGCACCGGACAGGGGGAACAGCCCCAGCATTTT | CASTGQGEQPQHF
- | TRBJ2-3 | - | TRBV20-1 | TGCAGTGCTAAGCCCCCTGCGGGGAACACAGATACGCAGTATTTT | CSAKPPAGNTDTQYF
- | TRBJ1-1 | - | TRBV20-1 | TGCAGTGCTAGGAGTCCTCATGAAGCTTTCTTT | CSARSPHEAFF
- | TRBJ1-5 | - | TRBV20-1 | TGCAGTGCTAGGACAGATCTCAATCAGCCCCAGCATTTT | CSARTDLNQPQHF
TRBD1 | TRBJ1-2 | few | TRBV19 | TGTGCCTCGGGACAGGGGGACTATGGCTACACCTTC | CASGQGDYGYTF
TRBD1 | TRBJ1-6 | few | TRBV30 | TGTGCCTGGAGCCCTACGGACAGGGCCGATAATTCACCCCTCCACTTT | CAWSPTDRADNSPLHF
- | TRBJ2-7 | - | TRBV30 | TGTGCCTGGAGTTCACCGGGGACCAAAACTACCTACGAGCAGTACTTC | CAWSSPGTKTTYEQYF
- | TRBJ1-5 | - | TRBV28 | TGTGCCAGCAGTCCGGGACACCTTAAAGATCAGCCCCAGCATTTT | CASSPGHLKDQPQHF
- | TRBJ2-3 | few | TRBV5-6 | TGTGCCAGCAGCTTGCGGGAAGTAGATACGCAGTATTTT | CASSLREVDTQYF